What follows are 26 T cell receptor beta chains derived from one specimen sequenced in a study of T cell repertoires in cytomegalovirus infection. MiXCR was run by TCRdb on the reads, yielding one entry per CDR3 protein. The repertoire has some 20,000 distinct CDR3 sequences, about 42% of them found once; the top ten carry about 94%. These receptors are not linked to any known antigen. The sequenced sample was CD8+ T cells from cultured PBMCs, obtained from culture after CMV antigen stimulation. These receptors were collected from a human donor in good health (CMV status not recorded). Some clones in this sample may be carry-over from other donors' samples.

The gene calls are TRBV11-3 and TRBJ1-1, with D uncertain. This CDR3 is 15 amino acids long. V lost 5 bases and J 3 bases, leaving 16 bases between the germline ends. Germline lookup yields CDR1 SGHNT and CDR2 YENEEA. The CDR3 nucleotides read TGTGCCAGCAGCCCCCGACGGGGAATAGACACTGAAGCTTTCTTT. It yields the protein CASSPRRGIDTEAFF.

This clonotype appeared a single time. The V and J genes are TRBV4-3 and TRBJ1-1; possibly TRBD1 for D (5 bases). The V end was cut by 0 bases, the J end by 4 bases, with 15 bases between. Looked up from germline, CDR1 is LGHNA and CDR2 is YSLEER. This CDR3 has 16 amino acids. In nucleotides, the CDR3 is TGCGCCAGCAGCCAAGATAGGGGACCTTTGGGCACTGAAGCTTTCTTT. This gives the protein CASSQDRGPLGTEAFF.

The genes are TRBV5-4 and TRBJ2-1; TRBD1 agrees at 7 bases. V shed 0 bases, J shed 10 bases, and the junction held 4 bases outside the gene matches. This CDR3 is built from 13 residues. Germline assignment: CDR1 SGHNT and CDR2 YYREEE (reference sequence). The CDR3 sequence: CASSLDRGREQFF. As DNA, the CDR3 is TGTGCCAGCAGCTTGGACAGGGGCCGGGAGCAGTTCTTC.

This clonotype was counted ten times or more. V gene TRBV7-3 combines with J gene TRBJ2-2; tentatively, D is TRBD2 (5 bases). This CDR3 has 14 amino acids. Germline V gene sequence: CDR1 SGHTA, CDR2 FQGTGA. V was pared by 4 bases and J by 4 bases, with 10 bases between. CDR3 amino acids: CASSSGLLTGELFF. CDR3 in DNA: TGTGCCAGCAGCTCAGGACTTCTCACCGGGGAGCTGTTTTTT.

This clonotype occurred a few times. The chain has TRBV28 and TRBJ1-5; possibly TRBD1 for D (5 bases). Deletions cut 11 bases from V and 0 bases from J, with 11 bases between. CDR3 length: 13 amino acids. Germline V gene lookup returns CDR1 MDHEN and CDR2 SYDVKM. In DNA form, the CDR3 reads TGTGCCTCGGGGGGATATAGCAATCAGCCCCAGCATTTT. Translated, it gives CASGGYSNQPQHF.

This clonotype appeared a few times. This chain joins TRBV5-1 and TRBJ1-1, with a possible D match to TRBD1 (6 bases). Germline V lookup: CDR1 SGHRS, CDR2 YFSETQ. The CDR3 consists of 14 residues. V lost 2 bases and J 4 bases, leaving 12 bases between the germline ends. For the CDR3, the DNA is TGCGCCAGCAGCTTATGGACAGCCTCCACTGAAGCTTTCTTT. It codes for CASSLWTASTEAFF.

This rearrangement joins TRBV7-2 to TRBJ2-5; the D gene is possibly TRBD2 (6 bases). This CDR3 spans 13 amino acids. In germline, CDR1 is SGHTA, CDR2 FQGNSA. Trimming removed 5 bases from V and 5 bases from J, with 12 bases in between. CDR3: CASSLNRGETQYF. The CDR3, as DNA: TGTGCCAGCAGCCTAAATCGGGGGGAGACCCAGTACTTC.

This chain links TRBV4-3 with TRBJ2-2, with TRBD1 matching over 8 bases. The CDR3 runs to 18 residues. With 0 bases clipped from V and 0 bases from J, the junction kept 6 bases outside the gene matches. The germline V gene has CDR1 LGHNA and CDR2 YSLEER. In DNA form, the CDR3 reads TGCGCCAGCAGCCAAGATGATACAGGGGGACCGAACACCGGGGAGCTGTTTTTT. This encodes CASSQDDTGGPNTGELFF.

The chain recombines TRBV7-2 with TRBJ2-7; TRBD2 aligns across 10 bases. Germline CDR1 and CDR2: SGHTA and FQGNSA. V gave up 0 bases and J gave up 5 bases; unmatched junction bases: 4. This CDR3 spans 15 amino acids. The CDR3 protein is CASSLAAGGIDEQYV. The CDR3 nucleotides read TGTGCCAGCAGCTTAGCAGCGGGAGGGATCGACGAGCAGTACGTC.

The chain has TRBV7-9 and TRBJ2-5; the D gene is possibly TRBD1 (5 bases). V was cut by 4 bases and J by 4 bases, with 7 bases left in between. This CDR3 comprises 12 residues. CDR1 SEHNR and CDR2 FQNEAQ come from the germline V gene (reference sequence). The CDR3 here is CASSSRGETQYF. DNA for the CDR3: TGTGCCAGCAGCTCAAGGGGAGAGACCCAGTACTTC. Drawing the rest from reference TRBV7-9 and TRBJ2-5, the complete variable domain is DTGVSQNPRHKITKRGQNVTFRCDPISEHNRLYWYRQTLGQGPEFLTYFQNEAQLEKSRLLSDRFSAERPKGSFSTLEIQRTEQGDSAMYLCASSSRGETQYFGPGTRLLVL.

The genes are TRBV7-9 and TRBJ2-3, with 8 bases lining up with TRBD1. The ends lost 5 bases at V and 6 bases at J; junction bases unmatched: 7. Germline CDR1 SEHNR, CDR2 FQNEAQ (reference sequence). The CDR3 consists of 14 residues. The CDR3, as DNA: TGTGCCAGCAGCCCTATGGACAGGGCGGATACGCAGTATTTT. Its protein product is CASSPMDRADTQYF.

The chain couples TRBV19 to TRBJ2-5; D is unclear. This CDR3 is built from 15 residues. V lost 3 bases and J 2 bases, leaving 13 bases between the germline ends. Germline V gives CDR1 LNHDA, CDR2 SQIVND (reference sequence). The CDR3 loop reads CASSINAGKQETQYF. CDR3 bases: TGTGCCAGTAGTATTAACGCTGGAAAACAAGAGACCCAGTACTTC.

In this sample, this clonotype turned up a few times. The V gene is TRBV7-2, the J gene TRBJ2-1; 13 bases match TRBD2. The germline V gene has CDR1 SGHTA and CDR2 FQGNSA. This CDR3 spans 19 amino acids. V was clipped by 0 bases and J by 12 bases; unmatched bases: 17. CDR3 in amino acids: CASSLADSWTSGRRLAQFF. The CDR3 DNA is TGTGCCAGCAGCTTAGCGGATAGCTGGACTAGCGGGAGAAGATTGGCGCAGTTCTTC.

The rearrangement links TRBV7-2 to TRBJ2-1, with a tentative D call TRBD2 (5 bases). The V end lost 4 bases, the J end lost 2 bases, and 9 bases lay between the germline ends. The CDR3 covers 14 residues. CDR1 and CDR2 (germline): SGHTA, FQGNSA. DNA of the CDR3: TGTGCCAGCAGCTACGCGAGGGCCTACAATGAGCAGTTCTTC. This encodes CASSYARAYNEQFF.

The chain links TRBV10-2 to TRBJ1-5; D is unresolved. There are 13 residues in the CDR3. V gave up 0 bases and J gave up 11 bases, with 11 bases separating them. The germline gives CDR1 WSHSY, CDR2 SAAADI. DNA of the CDR3: TGCGCCAGCAGTGAGTCGCGGTCCAGGTCCCAGCATTTT. Its protein product is CASSESRSRSQHF.

V gene TRBV6-2 or TRBV6-3 combines with J gene TRBJ1-5, with 7 bases identical to TRBD1. Germline V CDR1 and CDR2: MNHEY, SVGEGT. V shed 7 bases and J 4 bases; nucleotides not matched to a gene: 4. The CDR3 has 13 amino acids. The CDR3 sequence: CASKDRMNQPQHF. The CDR3 nucleotides are TGTGCCAGCAAGGACAGGATGAATCAGCCCCAGCATTTT.

CDR3 region: CASSEPGNWADTQYF. In nucleotides, the CDR3 is TGTGCCAGTAGTGAACCGGGGAATTGGGCAGATACGCAGTATTTT. The chain recombines TRBV19 with TRBJ2-3; D is perhaps TRBD2 (5 bases). V lost 5 bases and J lost 4, with 16 bases in between. Germline V gene sequence: CDR1 LNHDA, CDR2 SQIVND (reference sequence). CDR3 length: 15 residues.

This sequence joins TRBV3-1 and TRBJ2-7; 10 bases match TRBD2. The CDR3 has 15 residues. In germline, CDR1 is LGHDT, CDR2 YNNKEL (reference sequence). V lost 4 bases and J lost 5; bases outside the gene matches: 8. CDR3 DNA sequence: TGTGCCAGCAGCCTCTCTAGCGGGAGTAGCCACGAGCAGTACTTC. It specifies CASSLSSGSSHEQYF.

There are many counts of this clonotype. The rearrangement links TRBV7-2 to TRBJ2-7; D could derive from TRBD1 or TRBD2 (5 bases each). Per germline, CDR1 SGHTA and CDR2 FQGNSA. This CDR3 spans 14 amino acids. Trimming left V 1 base short and J 1 base short, with 8 bases between. The CDR3, as DNA: TGTGCCAGCAGCTTAGACGGGGCATCCTACGAGCAGTACTTC. Translated, it gives CASSLDGASYEQYF.

The table lists this clonotype with a few counts. This sequence joins TRBV9 and TRBJ2-3; D is unresolved. The V end was cut by 1 base, the J end by 1 base, with 4 bases between. CDR1 and CDR2 from the germline V gene are SGDLS and YYNGEE. The CDR3 loop spans 13 amino acids. CDR3 protein: CASSVSGTDTQYF. CDR3 coding DNA: TGTGCCAGCAGCGTAAGTGGCACAGATACGCAGTATTTT.

This clonotype was recorded a few times. The V gene is TRBV12-3 or TRBV12-4, the J gene TRBJ1-5; D is unresolved. Deletions cut 3 bases from V and 4 bases from J, with 7 bases between. This CDR3 is 13 amino acids long. The CDR3 DNA sequence: TGTGCCAGCAGTTTTCCCCCGAATCAGCCCCAGCATTTT. Translated, it gives CASSFPPNQPQHF.

This clonotype was counted only a few times. The chain has TRBV11-2 and TRBJ2-1, with D hard to call. Germline CDR1 reads SGHAT; CDR2 reads FQNNGV. The ends were cut back, 5 bases at V and 8 bases at J, with 7 bases in the middle. This CDR3 is 11 amino acids long. The CDR3 protein is CASSIRYEQFF. DNA for the CDR3: TGTGCCAGCAGCATCCGGTATGAGCAGTTCTTC.

V is TRBV5-5 and J is TRBJ1-4; TRBD1 aligns across 8 bases. Trimming cost V 5 bases and J 7 bases; bases outside gene matches: 13. The V gene's germline CDR1 is SGHKS and CDR2 YYEKEE (reference sequence). CDR3 length: 16 residues. CDR3: CASSPILQGEGEKLFF. CDR3 bases: TGTGCCAGCAGTCCGATACTACAGGGGGAAGGTGAAAAACTGTTTTTT.

The chain combines TRBV20-1 with TRBJ2-2; D is possibly TRBD2 (5 bases). The V gene lost 6 bases and the J gene lost 1 base, with 9 bases spanning the gap. Germline lookup yields CDR1 DFQATT and CDR2 SNEGSKA (reference sequence). The CDR3 is 13 residues long. CDR3 sequence reads: CSAPRGNTGELFF. The CDR3 DNA reads as TGCAGTGCCCCTCGGGGGAACACCGGGGAGCTGTTTTTT.

The chain links TRBV11-2 to TRBJ1-2; D not certain. The V end lost 7 bases, the J end lost 6 bases, and 15 bases lay between the germline ends. Per the germline V gene, CDR1 is SGHAT and CDR2 is FQNNGV. CDR3 length equals 13 residues. The CDR3 region is CASTNPGIDGYTF. CDR3 DNA sequence: TGTGCCAGCACCAACCCGGGGATCGATGGCTACACCTTC.

The rearrangement joins TRBV4-1 to TRBJ1-4; D remains ambiguous. Germline V gene lookup returns CDR1 MGHRA and CDR2 YSYEKL. Trimming took 4 bases from V and 7 from J, leaving 16 bases between them. This CDR3 has 15 residues. CDR3 protein: CASSPSGPPGEKLFF. For the CDR3, the DNA is TGCGCCAGCAGCCCATCCGGGCCCCCGGGTGAAAAACTGTTTTTT.